This is a list of T cell receptor beta chains from one sample in a study of blood T cell repertoires in COVID-19. Sequencing was performed with immunoSEQ multiplex PCR; in TCRdb, only in-frame clones are kept and a portion is missing. This table has tens of thousands of clones, 65% to 85% appearing once. The specimen sequenced was peripheral blood. The receptors were gathered from a woman aged 60-75 years with acute or convalescent COVID-19. Each CDR3 is given with its conserved first and last residue. The order of the fields is D gene, V gene, J gene, CDR3 length, clone size, CDR3 DNA, CDR3 protein. D genes are given only for firm matches. Part of the rows lack a size; the others show once, few, many or a class for expanded clones.

>-|TRBV29-1|TRBJ1-1|13|-
TGCAGCGCCGAAGTACACGAGAACACTGAAGCTTTCTTT
CSAEVHENTEAFF
>TRBD2|TRBV7-2|TRBJ2-3|15|-
TGTGCCAGCAGCTTTATCGATTCAGCGGGGGATACGCAGTATTTT
CASSFIDSAGDTQYF
>TRBD2|TRBV27|TRBJ2-7|15|-
TGTGCCAGCAGTATGCTAGCGGGAGTCTCCTACGAGCAGTACTTC
CASSMLAGVSYEQYF
>-|TRBV7-9|TRBJ1-2|15|-
TGTGCCAGCAGCGATAGACAGGCCCCTAACTATGGCTACACCTTC
CASSDRQAPNYGYTF
>TRBD2|TRBV2|TRBJ2-7|13|-
TGTGCCAGCAAACTAGCGGGAGAGAGCGAGCAGTACTTC
CASKLAGESEQYF
>-|TRBV28|TRBJ2-1|15|-
TGTGCCAGCAGTGATAACAGGGCGAGGTGGAATGAGCAGTTCTTC
CASSDNRARWNEQFF
>-|TRBV5-1|TRBJ1-3|15|few
TGCGCCAGCAGCTACGACTCCCGCTCTGGAAACACCATATATTTT
CASSYDSRSGNTIYF
>-|TRBV30|TRBJ1-1|15|-
TGTGCCTGGAGTGTTGCGGGTTTGGCTTCCGCTGAAGCTTTCTTT
CAWSVAGLASAEAFF
>-|TRBV9|TRBJ1-3|14|-
TGTGCCAGCAGCGTTAGTTTCTCTGGAAACACCATATATTTT
CASSVSFSGNTIYF
>TRBD1|TRBV29-1|TRBJ2-1|12|-
TGCAGCGCCCGACAGGGGAACAATGAGCAGTTCTTC
CSARQGNNEQFF
>-|TRBV19|TRBJ2-3|14|-
TGTGCCAGTAGTTGGACAGATAGCACAGATACGCAGTATTTT
CASSWTDSTDTQYF
>-|TRBV6-5|TRBJ1-6|15|-
TGTGCCAGCACTTCAGGGCGAACCTATAATTCACCCCTCCACTTT
CASTSGRTYNSPLHF
>TRBD1|TRBV5-4|TRBJ1-1|14|-
TGTGCCAGCAGCTTGGGGGACAGAAACACTGAAGCTTTCTTT
CASSLGDRNTEAFF
>-|TRBV9|TRBJ2-5|12|-
TGTGCCAGCAGCCGTTCTCCAGAGACCCAGTACTTC
CASSRSPETQYF
>-|TRBV6-1|TRBJ1-2|16|-
TGTGCCAGCAGTGAAGCGCTGGTCAGCGTTAACTATGGCTACACCTTC
CASSEALVSVNYGYTF
>TRBD2|TRBV18|TRBJ2-7|15|-
TGTGCCAGCTCACCACCGTTAGCGGGGGTCTACGAGCAGTACTTC
CASSPPLAGVYEQYF
>-|TRBV5-1|TRBJ1-4|16|-
TGCGCCAGCAGCCTTGAAGCGCAGGGCGATAATGAAAAACTGTTTTTT
CASSLEAQGDNEKLFF
>TRBD1|TRBV7-8|TRBJ1-1|16|few
TGTGCCAGCAGCCTCCGGGACAGGGGTTCGAACACTGAAGCTTTCTTT
CASSLRDRGSNTEAFF